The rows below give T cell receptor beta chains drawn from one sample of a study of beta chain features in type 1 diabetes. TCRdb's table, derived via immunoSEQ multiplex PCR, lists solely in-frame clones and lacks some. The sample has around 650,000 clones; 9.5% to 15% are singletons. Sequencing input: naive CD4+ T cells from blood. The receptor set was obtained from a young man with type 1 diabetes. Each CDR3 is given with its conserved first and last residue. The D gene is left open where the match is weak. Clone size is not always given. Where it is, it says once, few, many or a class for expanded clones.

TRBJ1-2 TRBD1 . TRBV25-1 TGTGCCAGCAGTCGAGGACAGGGGGCCTATGGCTACACCTTC CASSRGQGAYGYTF
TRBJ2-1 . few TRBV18 TGTGCCAGCTCACCGGTGGTCCAATGGGGTGCCTACAATGAGCAGTTCTTC CASSPVVQWGAYNEQFF
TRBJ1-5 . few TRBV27 TGTGCCAGCAGTTCCCTCGCCAATCAGCCCCAGCATTTT CASSSLANQPQHF
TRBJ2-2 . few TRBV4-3 TGCGCCAGCAGCCAAGTCAAGGGGCGAGCCACCGGGGAGCTGTTTTTT CASSQVKGRATGELFF
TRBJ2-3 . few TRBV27 TGTGCCAGCAGTTTATTCCCTAGCGGCACAGATACGCAGTATTTT CASSLFPSGTDTQYF
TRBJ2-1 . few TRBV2 TGTGCCAGCAGCCTTACAATACGAGCCAGGGGAGGGGGTTACAATGAGCAGTTCTTC CASSLTIRARGGGYNEQFF
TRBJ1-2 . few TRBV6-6 TGTGCCAGCACCTCGAGGCAGGGAATATATGGCTACACCTTC CASTSRQGIYGYTF
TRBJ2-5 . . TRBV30 TGTGCCTGGGCTCCGGGACTCCAAGGGACCCAGTACTTC CAWAPGLQGTQYF
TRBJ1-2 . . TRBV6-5 TGTGCCAGCCGGAAGGGGAACTACTATGGCTACACCTTC CASRKGNYYGYTF
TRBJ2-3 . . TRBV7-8 TGTGCCAGCAGCTCTCCCGGGAACACAGATACGCAGTATTTT CASSSPGNTDTQYF
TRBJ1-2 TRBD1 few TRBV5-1 TGCGCCAGCAGCCTTACCGGGACAGGGAACTATGGCTACACCTTC CASSLTGTGNYGYTF
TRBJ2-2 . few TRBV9 TGTGCCAGCAGCGCAGGACTACAGAACACCGGGGAGCTGTTTTTT CASSAGLQNTGELFF
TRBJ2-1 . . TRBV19 TGTGCCAGTAGTATAGCCCTTAACGCGGGCCGCTCCTACAATGAGCAGTTCTTC CASSIALNAGRSYNEQFF
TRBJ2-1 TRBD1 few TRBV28 TGTGCCAGCAGTCCCCATACGACAGGGGGATGGGAGCAGTTCTTC CASSPHTTGGWEQFF
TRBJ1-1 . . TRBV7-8 TGTGCCAGCAGCTTATCGGGGCTGGGGAACACTGAAGCTTTCTTT CASSLSGLGNTEAFF
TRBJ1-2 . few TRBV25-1 TGTGCCAGCAGTGAACCGGTAATGTATGGCTACACCTTC CASSEPVMYGYTF
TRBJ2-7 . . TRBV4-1 TGCGCCAGCAGCCCTGTCGCGGGGCCAGAATACTTC CASSPVAGPEYF
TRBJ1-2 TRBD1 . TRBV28 TGTGCCAGCAGATCGGGACAGGGGATCACGGGCTACACCTTC CASRSGQGITGYTF
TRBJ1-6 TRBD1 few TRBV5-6 TGTGCCAGCAGCCTTAGACAGGGGTCGTCGCTTTCACCCCTCCACTTT CASSLRQGSSLSPLHF
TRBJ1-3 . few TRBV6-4 TGTGCCAGCATCACACCGGCCGGGCCTAACATCAACACCATATATTTT CASITPAGPNINTIYF
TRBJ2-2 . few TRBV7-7 TGTGCTAGCAGCCCCCGACAGGGCGGGAAGCTGTTTTTT CASSPRQGGKLFF
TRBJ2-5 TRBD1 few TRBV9 TGTGCCAGCAGCGTCCGAGGGACAGGGGCCGGGGAGACCCAGTACTTC CASSVRGTGAGETQYF
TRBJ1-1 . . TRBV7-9 TGTGCCAGCAGCTTCGCAGGGAACACTGAAGCTTTCTTT CASSFAGNTEAFF
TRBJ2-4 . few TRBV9 TGTGCCAGCAGCCCCCCAGGGATCGGAACCAAAAACATTCAGTACTTC CASSPPGIGTKNIQYF
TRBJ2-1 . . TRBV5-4 TGTGCCAGCAGCTCGGACGGGGGAAGGGCCTACAATGAGCAGTTCTTC CASSSDGGRAYNEQFF
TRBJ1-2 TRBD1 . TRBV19 TGTGCCACGGGACAGGGCTATGGCTACACCTTC CATGQGYGYTF
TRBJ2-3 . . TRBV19 TGTGCCAGTAGTATTTCAACAGATACGCAGTATTTT CASSISTDTQYF
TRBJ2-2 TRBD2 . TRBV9 TGTGCCAGCAGCGTAGGTGGGGGACTAGTCACCGGGGAGCTGTTTTTT CASSVGGGLVTGELFF
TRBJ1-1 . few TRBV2 TGTGCCAGCAGCGACCAATCCATGAACACTGAAGCTTTCTTT CASSDQSMNTEAFF
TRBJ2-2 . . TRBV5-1 TGCGCCAGCAGCTTACCGAACACCGGGGAGCTGTTTTTT CASSLPNTGELFF
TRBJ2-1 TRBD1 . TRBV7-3 TGTGCCAGCAGCTTAAGGGGGACAGGAGCTATCAATGAGCAGTTCTTC CASSLRGTGAINEQFF
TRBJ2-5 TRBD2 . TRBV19 TGTGCCAGTAGTAGCCTCGGGGGGGCCGAGACCCAGTACTTC CASSSLGGAETQYF
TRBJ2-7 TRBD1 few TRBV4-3 TGCGCCAGCAGCCAGGCCGGGACAGGGGGTCGCGAGCAGTACTTC CASSQAGTGGREQYF
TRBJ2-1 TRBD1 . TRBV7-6 TGTGCCAGCAGCCCACGGGGTGGACAGGGTTACAATGAGCAGTTCTTC CASSPRGGQGYNEQFF
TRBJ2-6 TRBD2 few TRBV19 TGTGCCAGTAGGATTAGCGGGGTCTCTGGGGCCAACGTCCTGACTTTC CASRISGVSGANVLTF
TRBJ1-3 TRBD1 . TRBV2 TGTGCCGGCGGGACAGAGAATTCCGCCTCTGGAAACACCATATATTTT CAGGTENSASGNTIYF
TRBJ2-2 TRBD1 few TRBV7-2 TGTGCCAGCAGCTCCGGGACAGGGGTTACAGTCGGGGAGCTGTTTTTT CASSSGTGVTVGELFF
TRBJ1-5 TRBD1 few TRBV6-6 TGTGCCAGCAGTTATGGGACAGGGAATAGCAATCAGCCCCAGCATTTT CASSYGTGNSNQPQHF
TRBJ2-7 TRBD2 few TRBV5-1 TGCGCCAGCAGCTTGGGGCAAGCGGGGGGCTACGAGCAGTACTTC CASSLGQAGGYEQYF
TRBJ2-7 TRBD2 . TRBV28 TGTGCCACCGACACTAGCGGGGCCTCCTACGAGCAGTACTTC CATDTSGASYEQYF
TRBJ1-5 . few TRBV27 TGTGCCAGCAGTAAGGACGGTTATAGCAATCAGCCCCAGCATTTT CASSKDGYSNQPQHF
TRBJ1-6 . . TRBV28 TGTGCCGAAACCGGGCTCCGGGGTTCACCCCTCCACTTT CAETGLRGSPLHF
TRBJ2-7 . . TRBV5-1 TGCGCCAGCAGCTTGGAGGTCGACACCTACGAGCAGTACTTC CASSLEVDTYEQYF
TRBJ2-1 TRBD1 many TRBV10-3 TGTGCCAGCCGACAAGGAGGACAGGTGGGATCCTACAATGAGCAGTTCTTC CASRQGGQVGSYNEQFF
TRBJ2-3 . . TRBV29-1 TGCAGCGCTACCGGGCCCCAAGGGGGAACAGATACGCAGTATTTT CSATGPQGGTDTQYF
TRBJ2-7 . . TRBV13 TGTGCCAGCTTAAGTCAGGGGTACGCTGGCGAGCAGTACTTC CASLSQGYAGEQYF
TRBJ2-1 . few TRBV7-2 TGTGCCAGCAGCTCCCGGGACCCCTTCAATGAGCAGTTCTTC CASSSRDPFNEQFF
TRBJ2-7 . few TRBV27 TGTGCCAGCACCGATAGAGATTACGAGCAGTACTTC CASTDRDYEQYF
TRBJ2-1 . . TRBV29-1 TGCAGCGTTGAAATGGTGAAGTATTACAATGAGCAGTTCTTC CSVEMVKYYNEQFF
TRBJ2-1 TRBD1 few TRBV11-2 TGTGCCAGCAGCCATACGGACAGGACCAATGAGCAGTTCTTC CASSHTDRTNEQFF
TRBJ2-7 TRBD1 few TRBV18 TGTGCCAGCTCAAAGGACAGGGCGTACTACGAGCAGTACTTC CASSKDRAYYEQYF
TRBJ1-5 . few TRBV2 TGTGCCAGCAGTGAAGCAACAGAAGATCAGCCCCAGCATTTT CASSEATEDQPQHF